This T cell receptor (beta chain) is drawn from a study of blood T cells in healthy people across ages. About the research overall: With template switching, about one barcoded beta molecule was captured per two T cells.

Comment on this clonotype: Its specificity is unknown.

Overall study findings and caveats: Estimated diversity across one million T cells was deemed an underestimate. Naive CD4+ cell counts and diversity both ran higher in long-lived than in aged donors.

CDR1 is MNHEY and CDR2 is SVGAGI in the germline V gene. Trimming left V 6 bases short and J 5 bases short, with 10 bases between. The CDR3 consists of 12 residues. The authors ran a second PCR of roughly 6 to 11 cycles using a sample-barcoded 5' primer and a J-beta primer mix. TCRdb fed the 5' RACE reads into MiXCR, producing one record per CDR3 protein. The table shows 850,000 to 1,000,000 distinct CDR3 sequences, with roughly half occurring only once. The receptor was derived from a woman in her sixties or seventies in good health. What was sequenced was blood. This sequence joins TRBV6-5 and TRBJ1-2, with D unresolved. CDR3 nucleotides: TGTGCCAGCAGGCCGGAAGGTTATGGCTACACCTTC. It translates to CASRPEGYGYTF.